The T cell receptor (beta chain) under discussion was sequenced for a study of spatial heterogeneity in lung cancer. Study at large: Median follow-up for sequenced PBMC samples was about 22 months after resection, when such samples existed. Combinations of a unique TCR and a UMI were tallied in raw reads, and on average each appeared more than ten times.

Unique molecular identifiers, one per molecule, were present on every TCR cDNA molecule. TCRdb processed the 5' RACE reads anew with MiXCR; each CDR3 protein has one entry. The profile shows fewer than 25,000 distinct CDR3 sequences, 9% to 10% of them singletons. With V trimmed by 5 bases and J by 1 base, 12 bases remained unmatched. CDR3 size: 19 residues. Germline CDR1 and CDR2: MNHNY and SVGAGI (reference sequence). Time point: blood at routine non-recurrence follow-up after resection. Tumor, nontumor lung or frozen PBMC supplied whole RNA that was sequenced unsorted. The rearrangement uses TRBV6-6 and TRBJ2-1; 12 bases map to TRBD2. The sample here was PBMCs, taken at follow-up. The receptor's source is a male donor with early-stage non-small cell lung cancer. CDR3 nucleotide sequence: TGTGCCAGCAGTCCCCTGGCTAGCGGGGGGGCCTGGTCCTACAATGAGCAGTTCTTC. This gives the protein CASSPLASGGAWSYNEQFF.